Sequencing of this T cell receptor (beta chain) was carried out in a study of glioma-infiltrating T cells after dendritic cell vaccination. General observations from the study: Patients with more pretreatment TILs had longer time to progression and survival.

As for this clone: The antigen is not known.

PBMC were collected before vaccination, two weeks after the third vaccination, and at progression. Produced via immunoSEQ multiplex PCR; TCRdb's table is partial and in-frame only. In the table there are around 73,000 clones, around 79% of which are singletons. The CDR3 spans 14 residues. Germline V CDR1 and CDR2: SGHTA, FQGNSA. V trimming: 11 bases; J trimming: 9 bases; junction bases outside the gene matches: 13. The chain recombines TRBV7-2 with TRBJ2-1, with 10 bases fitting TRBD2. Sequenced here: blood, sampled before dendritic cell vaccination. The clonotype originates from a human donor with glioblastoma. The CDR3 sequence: CAGEPGLARGEQFF. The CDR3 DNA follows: TGTGCCGGAGAACCGGGACTAGCGAGGGGTGAGCAGTTCTTC.